This T cell receptor beta chain was sequenced during a study of blood T cell repertoires in COVID-19. Across the study: Collection of acute and convalescent COVID-19 samples took place in the United States, Italy and Spain. PBMCs, B-cell-depleted T cells, or T cells provided the cDNA or gDNA that made up the material.

In the authors' workflow: Reference gene primer amplification gave estimated nucleated cell counts. Data came from immunoSEQ multiplex PCR; TCRdb stores just in-frame clones and leaves some out. V, J and clone size derive from that table, while D and trimming were established from the DNA sequence. Of 52,000 or so clones in the sample, 78% were seen once. In germline, CDR1 is LNHDA, CDR2 SQIVND (reference sequence). Trimming stripped 11 bases from V and 1 base from J, with 12 bases between. This CDR3 region has 13 residues. This chain connects TRBV19 to TRBJ1-5, with D possibly matching TRBD1 (6 bases). Sequencing was carried out using peripheral blood. The clonotype was recovered from a human donor in a cohort sampled during active COVID-19. CDR3 bases: TGTGCCTCAGGGGACGTAAGCAATCAGCCCCAGCATTTT. Encoded protein: CASGDVSNQPQHF.